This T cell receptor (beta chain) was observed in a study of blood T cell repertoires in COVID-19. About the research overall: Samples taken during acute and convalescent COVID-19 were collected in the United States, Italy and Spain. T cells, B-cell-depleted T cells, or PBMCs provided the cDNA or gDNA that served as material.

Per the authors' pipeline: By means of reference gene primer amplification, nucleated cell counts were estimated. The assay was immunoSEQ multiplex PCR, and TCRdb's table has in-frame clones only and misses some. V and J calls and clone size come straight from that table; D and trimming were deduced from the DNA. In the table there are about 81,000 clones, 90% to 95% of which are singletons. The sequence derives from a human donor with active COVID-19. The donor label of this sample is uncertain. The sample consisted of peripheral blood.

The CDR3: CASSLLFSRSFSGNTIYF. CDR3 nucleotides: TGTGCCAGCAGCTTGTTATTCAGTCGGAGTTTCTCTGGAAACACCATATATTTT. The chain is built from TRBV5-5 and TRBJ1-3; D call uncertain. Trimming took 1 base from V and 0 from J, leaving 17 bases between them. Germline V gene data show CDR1 as SGHKS and CDR2 as YYEKEE (reference sequence). CDR3 size: 18 residues.